This T cell receptor beta chain is from a study of control samples from healthy donors and cancer patients. This CDR3 contains 15 residues. Germline CDR1 and CDR2: MNHEY and SVGAGI. Deletions cut 4 bases from V and 0 bases from J, with 9 bases between. Assay used: immunoSEQ multiplex PCR; TCRdb lists only in-frame clones, some missing. The data hold more than 85,000 clones, with approximately 90% observed a single time. The TCR originated in a woman under 30 in good health. Material: blood. The chain couples TRBV6-5 to TRBJ2-2; D is perhaps TRBD2 (6 bases). In nucleotides, the CDR3 is TGTGCCAGCAGTTTGACTAGTCCGAACACCGGGGAGCTGTTTTTT. It encodes CASSLTSPNTGELFF.